The 13 T cell receptor beta chains in this list originate from one sample, sequenced in a study of T cells in Graves' hyperthyroidism and ophthalmopathy. From RNA transcripts, TCR beta CDR3 regions were amplified. HTBI primers were employed in a first-round RT-PCR of the TCR CDR3. TCRdb used MiXCR to reprocess the multiplex PCR reads, holding one entry per CDR3 protein. The sample consists of 200,000 to 300,000 distinct CDR3 sequences, around 17% of them appearing once. The sequenced sample consisted of blood. These receptors were taken from a woman aged 18 to 35 with Graves' ophthalmopathy.

This clonotype has at least ten counts. The rearrangement uses TRBV7-2 and TRBJ1-2; unclear D gene. The CDR3 has 14 amino acids. Trimming removed 1 base at V and 0 bases at J, with 6 bases between. Germline V CDR1 and CDR2: SGHTA, FQGNSA. The CDR3 sequence: CASSLETANYGYTF. DNA of the CDR3: TGTGCCAGCAGCTTAGAAACAGCTAACTATGGCTACACCTTC.

The table lists this clonotype with many counts. The V call is TRBV18, the J call TRBJ2-3; weak D call: TRBD1 (6 bases). Looked up from germline, CDR1 is KGHSH and CDR2 is LQKENI. Trimming stripped 3 bases from V and 3 bases from J, with 10 bases between. CDR3 length: 14 residues. CDR3 bases: TGTGCCAGCTCACCCCTGCAGGGGACAGATACGCAGTATTTT. Amino acids: CASSPLQGTDTQYF.

This clonotype has more than one count but fewer than ten. The chain is built from TRBV6-5 and TRBJ2-3, with TRBD2 identical over 10 bases. The CDR3 runs to 15 residues. Looked up from germline, CDR1 is MNHEY and CDR2 is SVGAGI. J lost 4 bases, V lost 2 bases, and 3 bases had no gene match. For the CDR3, the DNA is TGTGCCAGCAGTTACAGAGCGGGAGGGCCAGATACGCAGTATTTT. Its protein product is CASSYRAGGPDTQYF.

This clonotype was observed a handful of times. A much bigger clone sits one base away, suggesting this may be a read error. The gene calls are TRBV2 and TRBJ2-3; D gene ambiguous. CDR3 length: 13 amino acids. Germline-derived CDR1 and CDR2 are SNHLY and FYNNEI. The V end was cut by 7 bases, the J end by 6 bases, with 14 bases between. The CDR3 sequence: CASNRPATDTQYF. The CDR3 nucleotides are TGTGCCAGCAATAGACCAGCGACGGATACGCAGTATTTT.

The rearrangement uses TRBV6-9 and TRBJ1-5; 11 nucleotides agree with TRBD1. This CDR3 is 18 amino acids long. Germline V lookup: CDR1 MNHGY, CDR2 SVAAGI. The V and J ends lost 3 bases and 7 bases, in that order; junction bases with no gene match: 14. CDR3 DNA: TGTGCCAGCAGTTACGGGTCCGGGACAGGGGGAAGTCGGCAGCCCCAGCATTTT. It codes for CASSYGSGTGGSRQPQHF.

This clonotype occurred many times. In DNA form, the CDR3 reads TGCGCCAGCAGCCAGATCATCGGGGGCACCAGCTATGGCTACACCTTC. The encoded protein is CASSQIIGGTSYGYTF. The genes are TRBV4-1 and TRBJ1-2; a possible D gene is TRBD1 (6 bases). Per germline, CDR1 MGHRA and CDR2 YSYEKL. The V and J ends lost 3 bases and 4 bases respectively, with 18 bases between them. The CDR3 is made up of 16 amino acids.

This clonotype has ten or more counts. This rearrangement joins TRBV5-5 to TRBJ1-2; TRBD1 is a possible D gene (6 bases). Germline lookup yields CDR1 SGHKS and CDR2 YYEKEE (reference sequence). This CDR3 comprises 14 residues. V was clipped by 1 base and J by 8 bases, with 15 bases between them. This CDR3 is CASSLMRAGGGYTF. CDR3 DNA: TGTGCCAGCAGCTTGATGCGGGCGGGGGGCGGCTACACCTTC.

The V gene is TRBV27, the J gene TRBJ2-7; no reliable D call. V was trimmed by 6 bases and J by 1 base, leaving 10 bases between them. CDR1 is MNHEY, CDR2 SMNVEV, per germline (reference sequence). The CDR3 has 13 amino acids. In DNA, the CDR3 is TGTGCCAGCAGCCGAACTAATTCCTACGAGCAGTACTTC. It codes for CASSRTNSYEQYF.

This clonotype was observed many times. The V gene is TRBV2, the J gene TRBJ2-3; 7 bases are a match to TRBD1. The junction had 6 bases not matched to a gene; V was cut back by 4 bases and J by 2 bases. This CDR3 spans 15 amino acids. From germline, CDR1 is SNHLY and CDR2 FYNNEI. The CDR3 coding sequence is TGTGCCAGCAGTGTTGACAGGGCGGACACAGATACGCAGTATTTT. This translates into CASSVDRADTDTQYF.

In this sample, this clonotype turned up many times. V usage is TRBV20-1 and J usage is TRBJ2-1, with TRBD2 matching over 11 bases. CDR3 length: 14 residues. Per the germline V gene, CDR1 is DFQATT and CDR2 is SNEGSKA (reference sequence). V shed 6 bases and J 15 bases; nucleotides not matched to a gene: 16. CDR3 region: CSATPGLADLGRFF. CDR3 sequence (DNA): TGCAGTGCGACCCCGGGACTAGCGGACCTCGGAAGGTTCTTC.

The genes are TRBV27 and TRBJ2-7; a possible D gene is TRBD1 (9 bases). This CDR3 spans 19 amino acids. With 3 bases removed from V and 3 bases from J, the gap between germline ends came to 27 bases. Germline V CDR1 and CDR2: MNHEY, SMNVEV (reference sequence). DNA of the CDR3: TGTGCCAGCAGTTTGATGACAGGGGGACCCGGGGGGGGGCGCTACGAGCAGTACTTC. As protein: CASSLMTGGPGGGRYEQYF.

This clonotype was recorded at least ten times. The chain is built from TRBV28 and TRBJ2-1; D is possibly TRBD1 (5 bases). The CDR3 is 12 amino acids. CDR1 and CDR2 from the germline V gene are MDHEN and SYDVKM. The ends were cut back, 5 bases at V and 7 bases at J, with 9 bases in the middle. This CDR3 reads CASSQGVNEQFF. CDR3 in DNA: TGTGCCAGCAGTCAAGGGGTGAATGAGCAGTTCTTC.

This clonotype was detected many times. The chain couples TRBV28 to TRBJ2-3; 7 bases agree with TRBD2. The CDR3 runs to 15 residues. Germline lookup yields CDR1 MDHEN and CDR2 SYDVKM. After removal of 3 bases from V and 2 bases from J, the junction contained 5 bases not matched to a gene. This CDR3 is CASSFSSGTTDTQYF. In DNA form, the CDR3 reads TGTGCCAGCAGTTTTTCTAGCGGAACCACAGATACGCAGTATTTT.